This T cell receptor (beta chain) was recovered during a study of cytomegalovirus exposure and HLA in healthy donors. Trimming at V came to 4 bases and at J to 6 bases, leaving 5 bases not matched to a gene. The CDR3 has 14 amino acids. Germline CDR1 is SGHRS and CDR2 is YFSETQ. With 60 Vbeta and 13 Jbeta primers, the PCR was carried out. The data were produced by immunoSEQ multiplex PCR, yet TCRdb's version contains in-frame clones alone and is incomplete. The data show tens of thousands of clones, with roughly two fifths seen just once and less than 2% held by the top ten. The chain has TRBV5-1 and TRBJ2-1; 9 bases line up with TRBD1. The sample consisted of PBMCs. This sequence was found in a woman between 50 and 59 years old in good health and CMV-seronegative. CDR3 sequence: CASSRDRDGNEQFF. CDR3 nucleotide sequence: TGCGCCAGCAGCCGGGACAGGGACGGCAATGAGCAGTTCTTC.